This note documents a single T cell receptor beta chain sequence. No antigen is known for it. Assay execution proceeded at the deep level. Method: immunoSEQ multiplex PCR; TCRdb's copy keeps in-frame clones and lacks some. The sample lists about 610,000 clones, about 96% seen once, with 0.11% in the top ten. Positively selected for CCR7, the CD45RO-negative cells used as naive CD8 cells excluded terminally differentiated effector memory CD45RA+ cells. V was trimmed by 6 bases and J by 1 base, leaving 10 bases between them. There are 14 residues in the CDR3. The germline gives CDR1 MDHEN, CDR2 SYDVKM. The data were obtained in a study of shared clonotypes between healthy human individuals. Findings and caveats of the study: Shared across a few donors were around 4.7% of the naive CD4 clonotypes.

This receptor was taken from a woman aged 25 to 45 in good health. Sequenced input: naive CD8+ T cells sorted from blood. The chain uses TRBV28 and TRBJ1-5; D is ambiguous. CDR3 sequence (DNA): TGTGCCAGCAGCAGAAGGTCAAGCAATCAGCCCCAGCATTTT. The encoded protein is CASSRRSSNQPQHF.